Listed below are T cell receptor beta chains from one sample, sequenced in a study of human T cells and chemical hapten exposure. TCRdb redid the calling of the RACE reads with MiXCR, one entry per CDR3 protein. The data show some 79,000 distinct CDR3 sequences, around 9.3% seen once. The starting material was whole blood, obtained in connection with sensitization to the hapten diphenylcyclopropenone (DPC). The origin of the receptors is a woman between 45 and 65 years old with alopecia areata. Some clones in this sample may be carry-over from other donors' samples. Both conserved end residues are part of each CDR3.

TRBV20-1,TRBJ2-1,CSAPTSGPTYNEQFF
TRBV4-2,TRBJ1-2,CASSQVSGHYGYTF
TRBV20-1,TRBJ2-7,CSARDRDRGPTYEQYF
TRBV7-9,TRBJ2-1,CASSGAGGVSYNEQFF
TRBV20-1,TRBJ1-2,CSARDRRIIGYTF
TRBV6-2/TRBV6-3,TRBJ2-6,CASSYSSSGANVLTF
TRBV27,TRBJ1-1,CASSYGANTEAFF
TRBV12-3/TRBV12-4,TRBJ2-2,CASRRLAGDSGELFF
TRBV6-5,TRBJ2-5,CASSWDRAKGTQYF
TRBV20-1,TRBJ2-7,CSARDRGHRYEQYF
TRBV18,TRBJ2-7,CASSLSGVAEQYF
TRBV3-1,TRBJ2-5,CASSQVTESTQYF
TRBV21-1,TRBJ1-1,CASSEGQALNTEAFF
TRBV28,TRBJ2-1,CASSSRDLNYNEQFF
TRBV7-9,TRBJ1-1,CASSSRGQGNTEAFF
TRBV15,TRBJ2-1,CATSRSSSPYNEQFF
TRBV2,TRBJ1-5,CASSTGHNQPQHF
TRBV3-1,TRBJ2-1,CASSHFQSGRKQFF
TRBV29-1,TRBJ1-2,CSVAGGTGATNTF
TRBV20-1,TRBJ2-3,CSAGGLAGVGTDTQYF
TRBV12-3/TRBV12-4,TRBJ2-7,CASSHSYEQYF
TRBV7-8,TRBJ1-1,CASSATTVRDTEAFF
TRBV27,TRBJ1-6,CASRIRGTSPLHF
TRBV13,TRBJ2-3,CASSQRGGRASTDTQYF
TRBV5-4,TRBJ2-3,CASSFVSGDTSDTQYF
TRBV19,TRBJ2-7,CASSYNRYEQYF
TRBV5-1,TRBJ2-1,CASSLATPNEQFF
TRBV5-5,TRBJ1-2,CASSLVQEVYGYTF
TRBV21-1,TRBJ1-3,CASIFGTSGNTIYF
TRBV10-2,TRBJ2-1,CASRVFGSGSAGEQFF
TRBV6-5,TRBJ1-3,CASSYSELAGNTIYF
TRBV18,TRBJ1-2,CASSPPDRVVGYTF
TRBV7-8,TRBJ2-3,CASSRRGGRETDTQYF
TRBV20-1,TRBJ2-1,CSARDRRGSYNEQFF
TRBV6-2/TRBV6-3,TRBJ2-1,CASSTGTEINNEQFF
TRBV11-2,TRBJ2-3,CASSLTTSGRYF
TRBV16,TRBJ2-4,CASSRDSNIQYF
TRBV3-1,TRBJ2-7,CASSQGGLAGSEQYF
TRBV7-9,TRBJ1-1,CASSSQGAANTEAFF
TRBV4-2,TRBJ2-7,CASSPRTPAYEQYF
TRBV12-3/TRBV12-4,TRBJ1-1,CASSGGKVPEAFF
TRBV3-1,TRBJ2-7,CASSQVRTSYEQYF
TRBV20-1,TRBJ2-1,CSATGTSGAYNEQFF
TRBV6-5,TRBJ1-1,CASSYVTGGLSEAFF
TRBV6-4,TRBJ2-2,CASSPTDSSTGELFF